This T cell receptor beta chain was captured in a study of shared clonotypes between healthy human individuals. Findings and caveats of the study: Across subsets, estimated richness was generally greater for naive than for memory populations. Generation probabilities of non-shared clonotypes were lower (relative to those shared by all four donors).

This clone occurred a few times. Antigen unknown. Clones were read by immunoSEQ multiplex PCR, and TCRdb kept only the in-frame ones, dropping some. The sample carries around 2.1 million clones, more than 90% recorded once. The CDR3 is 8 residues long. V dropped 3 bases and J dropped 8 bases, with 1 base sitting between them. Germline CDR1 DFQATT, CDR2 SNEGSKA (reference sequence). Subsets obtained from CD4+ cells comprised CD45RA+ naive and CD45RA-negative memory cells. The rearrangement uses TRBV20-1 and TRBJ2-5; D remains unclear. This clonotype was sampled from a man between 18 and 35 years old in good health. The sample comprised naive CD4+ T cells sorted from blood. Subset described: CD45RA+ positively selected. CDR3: CSASTQYF. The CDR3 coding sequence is TGCAGTGCTAGCACCCAGTACTTC.